A selection of T cell receptor beta chains follows, all from one sample in a study of blood T cell repertoires in COVID-19. Generated by immunoSEQ multiplex PCR, the TCRdb table keeps only in-frame clones and is missing some. The profile covers 150,000 to 200,000 clones, with 87% appearing a single time and about a fifth taken by the ten largest. Sequencing input: peripheral blood. These receptors were obtained from a man in his sixties with active or convalescent COVID-19. Both conserved end residues are part of each CDR3. D genes are given only for firm matches. Some rows have no size entry. The others give once, few or many, or a class for an expanded clone.

clone_size,v_call,j_call,d_call,cdr3_nt,cdr3_aa
NA,TRBV5-1,TRBJ2-3,NA,TGCGCCAGCAGCTTGGGGGCATTCACAGATACGCAGTATTTT,CASSLGAFTDTQYF
NA,TRBV7-3,TRBJ2-5,TRBD2,TGTGCCAGCAGCCGCCCCCCTCCGACTAGCGAGCAAGAGACCCAGTACTTC,CASSRPPPTSEQETQYF
NA,TRBV19,TRBJ2-7,TRBD1,TGTGCCAGTAGTCACGGGACAGGGCGGGAGCAGTACTTC,CASSHGTGREQYF
NA,TRBV20-1,TRBJ1-2,NA,TGCAGTGCTATTGACCAGGGGCATGGCTACACCTTC,CSAIDQGHGYTF
NA,TRBV10-3,TRBJ1-6,NA,TGTGCCATCACCCAGGGTCGGAATTCACCCCTCCACTTT,CAITQGRNSPLHF
NA,TRBV7-7,TRBJ2-2,TRBD2,TGTGCCAGCAGCACCGGACTAGCGGGGGTTCCCACCGGGGAGCTGTTTTTT,CASSTGLAGVPTGELFF
NA,TRBV5-1,TRBJ1-4,NA,TGCGCCAGCAGCTTGGAGGCGGGGGGCGGCGGTGAAAAACTGTTTTTT,CASSLEAGGGGEKLFF
NA,TRBV28,TRBJ1-1,NA,TGTGCCACACAAGGCGGAATGAACACTGAAGCTTTCTTT,CATQGGMNTEAFF
NA,TRBV19,TRBJ1-2,TRBD1,TGTGCCAGTACGACAGGGAACTATGGCTACACCTTC,CASTTGNYGYTF
once,TRBV19,TRBJ2-3,TRBD1,TGTGCCAGTAAAGATCGGCAGGGGGCTTCAGATACGCAGTATTTT,CASKDRQGASDTQYF
NA,TRBV4-2,TRBJ1-5,NA,TGTGCCAGCAGCCAAAGTGACAGGTCCCTCAATCAGCCCCAGCATTTT,CASSQSDRSLNQPQHF
few,TRBV9,TRBJ1-1,NA,TGTGCCAGCAGCGCTCCTAGGGGGAACACTGAAGCTTTCTTT,CASSAPRGNTEAFF
NA,TRBV5-4,TRBJ1-2,NA,TGTGCCACCCAGCAGGGGTCGGGGAATTATGGCTACACCTTC,CATQQGSGNYGYTF
NA,TRBV5-8,TRBJ2-3,NA,TGTGCCAGCAGCTCGCCGGTCGATACGCAGTATTTT,CASSSPVDTQYF
once,TRBV20-1,TRBJ1-5,TRBD1,TGCAGTGCTAGTAGGGGGCTTATGAGCAATCAGCCCCAGCATTTT,CSASRGLMSNQPQHF
NA,TRBV11-2,TRBJ1-1,NA,TGTGCCAGCAACCGGGGGGGGGAGACTGAAGCTTTCTTT,CASNRGGETEAFF
NA,TRBV28,TRBJ2-4,TRBD1,TGTGCCAGTAGCTCAGGGGGCCGGGGCCTCCTAGCCAAAAACATTCAGTACTTC,CASSSGGRGLLAKNIQYF
NA,TRBV5-5,TRBJ2-2,NA,TGTGCCAGCAGCCCACTCGGGACAACGAACACCGGGGAGCTGTTTTTT,CASSPLGTTNTGELFF
NA,TRBV5-4,TRBJ1-4,NA,TGTGCCAGCAGCCCCGGTGATAATGAAAAACTGTTTTTT,CASSPGDNEKLFF
NA,TRBV7-9,TRBJ2-3,NA,TGTGCCAGCAGCTCAGGGGTCGGGAGCACAGATACGCAGTATTTT,CASSSGVGSTDTQYF
NA,TRBV6-1,TRBJ2-5,TRBD1,TGTGCCAGCAGTGAGGACAGGGGGGAGACCCAGTACTTC,CASSEDRGETQYF
NA,TRBV2,TRBJ2-3,TRBD2,TGTGCCAGCACCGAAAGAGGGGCTAGCGGAGGAGATACGCAGTATTTT,CASTERGASGGDTQYF
NA,TRBV19,TRBJ1-1,TRBD1,TGTGCCAGTATCAGAGCTCCGGGACAGCTAAAACACTTGAACACTGAAGCTTTCTTT,CASIRAPGQLKHLNTEAFF
NA,TRBV2,TRBJ1-2,TRBD1,TGTGCCAGCAGTTTACAGGGGAATGGCTACACCTTC,CASSLQGNGYTF
NA,TRBV19,TRBJ1-6,NA,TGTGCCAGTAGTATAGAAGGCCCAGGTCGGGGCTATAATTCACCCCTCCACTTT,CASSIEGPGRGYNSPLHF
NA,TRBV21-1,TRBJ2-7,NA,TGTGCCAGCAGCAAGGTTCAAGCGGGGAACCACGAGCAGTACTTC,CASSKVQAGNHEQYF
NA,TRBV7-2,TRBJ1-5,NA,TGTGCCAGCAGCTTATGGGCGGGGGGCGATCAGCCCCAGCATTTT,CASSLWAGGDQPQHF
NA,TRBV6-5,TRBJ1-5,NA,TGTGCCAGCAGCCGGGTGGAGTTGGCCAATCAGCCCCAGCATTTT,CASSRVELANQPQHF
NA,TRBV6-6,TRBJ1-4,TRBD1,TGTGCCAGCAGTCCCTCGAGGACAGGCGATGAAAAACTGTTTTTT,CASSPSRTGDEKLFF
NA,TRBV19,TRBJ1-5,TRBD1,TGTGCCAGTAGTATAGATCGGCAGGACAGGGTAGTTCGGGGCAATCAGCCCCAGCATTTT,CASSIDRQDRVVRGNQPQHF
NA,TRBV5-4,TRBJ1-4,TRBD1,TGTGCCAGCAGCTTGAGGACAGGCGTAACTGAAAAACTGTTTTTT,CASSLRTGVTEKLFF
once,TRBV23-1,TRBJ2-7,NA,TGCGCCAGCAGCCGAATTATACAGGGTATTTGCGAGCAGTACTTC,CASSRIIQGICEQYF
NA,TRBV10-3,TRBJ2-1,TRBD2,TGTGCCATCAGCATATCCGGGACTAGCGCCGATGAGCAGTTCTTC,CAISISGTSADEQFF
NA,TRBV7-9,TRBJ1-1,NA,TGTGCCAGCAGCGCTGGGGGCGCCGGAGCTTTCTTT,CASSAGGAGAFF
NA,TRBV3-1/TRBV3-2,TRBJ1-6,NA,TGTGCCAGCAGCTACAGGGCCTCGGGTTCACCCCTCCACTTT,CASSYRASGSPLHF
few,TRBV20-1,TRBJ1-1,NA,TGCAGTGCTAGTAGAGGGTACACTGAAGCTTTCTTT,CSASRGYTEAFF
NA,TRBV24-1,TRBJ1-2,NA,TGTGCCACCAGTGACGTGGGGGCAGATGGCTACACCTTC,CATSDVGADGYTF